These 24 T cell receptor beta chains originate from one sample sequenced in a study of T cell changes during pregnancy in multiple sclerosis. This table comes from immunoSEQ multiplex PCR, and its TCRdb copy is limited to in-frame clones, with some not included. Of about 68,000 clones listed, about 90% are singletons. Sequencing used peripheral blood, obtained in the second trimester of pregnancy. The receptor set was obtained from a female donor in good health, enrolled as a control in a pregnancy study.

CDR3 nucleotide sequence: TGTGCCAGCAGCTCTTCGTTTCCTAATTCACCCCTCCACTTT. This gives the protein CASSSSFPNSPLHF. The V call is TRBV13, the J call TRBJ1-6; the D is unclear. Germline-derived CDR1 and CDR2 are PRHDT and FYEKMQ (reference sequence). V was cut by 4 bases and J by 6 bases, with 10 bases left in between. The CDR3 runs to 14 residues.

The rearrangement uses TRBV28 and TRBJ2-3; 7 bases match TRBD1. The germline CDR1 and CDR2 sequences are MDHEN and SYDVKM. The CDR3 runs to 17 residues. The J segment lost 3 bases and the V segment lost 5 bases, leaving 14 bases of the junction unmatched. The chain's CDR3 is CASSESQGQWGTDTQYF. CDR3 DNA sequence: TGTGCCAGCAGTGAGTCACAGGGGCAGTGGGGTACAGATACGCAGTATTTT.

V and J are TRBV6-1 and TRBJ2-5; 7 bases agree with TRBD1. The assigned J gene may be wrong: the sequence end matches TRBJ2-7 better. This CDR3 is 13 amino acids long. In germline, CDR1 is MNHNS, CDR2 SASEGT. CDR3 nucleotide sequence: TGTGCCAGCAGCGCCAGGGGGACCTACGAGCAGTACTTC. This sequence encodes CASSARGTYEQYF.

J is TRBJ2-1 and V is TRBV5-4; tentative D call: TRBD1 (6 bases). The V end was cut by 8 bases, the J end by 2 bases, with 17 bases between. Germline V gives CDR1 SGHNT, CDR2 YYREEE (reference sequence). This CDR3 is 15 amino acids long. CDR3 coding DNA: TGTGCCAGTGGGGCCAGGGGCGCAACCTACAATGAGCAGTTCTTC. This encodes CASGARGATYNEQFF.

The CDR3 loop is CASSLQGNYGYTF. The CDR3 nucleotides are TGTGCCAGCAGCTTACAGGGGAACTATGGCTACACCTTC. The chain links TRBV9 to TRBJ1-2, with 7 bases aligning to TRBD1. The CDR3 contains 13 residues. The junction had 2 bases not matched to a gene; V was cut back by 4 bases and J by 2 bases. Germline V gene data show CDR1 as SGDLS and CDR2 as YYNGEE.

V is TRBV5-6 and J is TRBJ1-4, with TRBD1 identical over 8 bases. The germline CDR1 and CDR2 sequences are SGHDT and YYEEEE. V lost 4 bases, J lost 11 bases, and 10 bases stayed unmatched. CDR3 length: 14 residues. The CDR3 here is CASSPPDRAGKLFF. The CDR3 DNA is TGTGCCAGCAGCCCTCCGGACAGGGCTGGTAAACTGTTTTTT.

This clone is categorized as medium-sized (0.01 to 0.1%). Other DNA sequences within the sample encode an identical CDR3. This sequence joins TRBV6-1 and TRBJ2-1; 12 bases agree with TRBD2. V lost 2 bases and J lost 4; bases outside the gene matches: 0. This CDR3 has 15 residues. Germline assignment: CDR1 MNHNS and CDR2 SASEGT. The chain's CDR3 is CASSELAGGYNEQFF. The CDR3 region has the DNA TGTGCCAGCAGTGAACTAGCGGGGGGGTACAATGAGCAGTTCTTC.

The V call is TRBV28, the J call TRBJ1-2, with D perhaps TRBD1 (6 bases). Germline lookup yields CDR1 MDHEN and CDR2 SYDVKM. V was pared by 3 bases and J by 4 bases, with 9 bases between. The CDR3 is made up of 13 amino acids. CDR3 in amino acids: CASSFQGPYGYTF. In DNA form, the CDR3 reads TGTGCCAGCAGTTTCCAGGGGCCCTATGGCTACACCTTC.

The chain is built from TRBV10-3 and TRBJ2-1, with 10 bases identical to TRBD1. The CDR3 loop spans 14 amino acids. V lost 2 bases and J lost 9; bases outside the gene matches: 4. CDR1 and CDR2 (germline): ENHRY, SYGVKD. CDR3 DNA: TGTGCCATCAGTGAGGGACAGGGGGTGGGTGAGCAGTTCTTC. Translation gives CAISEGQGVGEQFF.

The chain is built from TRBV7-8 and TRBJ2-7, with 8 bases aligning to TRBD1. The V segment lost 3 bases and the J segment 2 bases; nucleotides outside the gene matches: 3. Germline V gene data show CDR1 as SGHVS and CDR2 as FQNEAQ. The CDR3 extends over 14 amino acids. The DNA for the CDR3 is TGTGCCAGCAGCTTTGGACAGGGACCCTACGAGCAGTACTTC. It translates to CASSFGQGPYEQYF.

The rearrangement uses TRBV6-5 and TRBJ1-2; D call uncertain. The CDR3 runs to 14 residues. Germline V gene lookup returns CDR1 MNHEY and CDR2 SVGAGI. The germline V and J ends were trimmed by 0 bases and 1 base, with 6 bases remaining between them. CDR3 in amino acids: CASSYSSNNYGYTF. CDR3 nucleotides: TGTGCCAGCAGTTACTCAAGCAATAACTATGGCTACACCTTC.

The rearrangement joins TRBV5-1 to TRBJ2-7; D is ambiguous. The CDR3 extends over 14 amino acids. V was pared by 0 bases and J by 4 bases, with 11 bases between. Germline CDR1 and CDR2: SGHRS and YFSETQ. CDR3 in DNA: TGCGCCAGCAGCTTGGAATCGTGGGCTTACGAGCAGTACTTC. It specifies CASSLESWAYEQYF.

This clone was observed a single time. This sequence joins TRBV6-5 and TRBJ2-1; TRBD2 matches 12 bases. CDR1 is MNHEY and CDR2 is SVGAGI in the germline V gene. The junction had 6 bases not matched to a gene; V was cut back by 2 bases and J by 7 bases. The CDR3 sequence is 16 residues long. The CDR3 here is CASSYGLAGFGNEQFF. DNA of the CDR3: TGTGCCAGCAGTTACGGACTAGCGGGATTTGGGAATGAGCAGTTCTTC.

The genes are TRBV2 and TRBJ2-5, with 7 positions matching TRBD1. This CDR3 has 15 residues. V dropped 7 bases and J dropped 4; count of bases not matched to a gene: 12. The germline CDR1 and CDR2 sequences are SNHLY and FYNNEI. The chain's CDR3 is CASTTLYRGRETQYF. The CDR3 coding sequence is TGTGCCAGCACTACTTTGTACAGGGGAAGAGAGACCCAGTACTTC.

CDR3 sequence reads: CASSFLQGSNQPQHF. The CDR3 nucleotides are TGTGCCAGCAGTTTTCTCCAGGGGTCGAATCAGCCCCAGCATTTT. This chain links TRBV28 with TRBJ1-5, with D maybe TRBD1 (6 bases). V dropped 3 bases and J dropped 4 bases, with 13 bases sitting between them. The CDR3 is made up of 15 amino acids. The V gene's germline CDR1 is MDHEN and CDR2 SYDVKM.

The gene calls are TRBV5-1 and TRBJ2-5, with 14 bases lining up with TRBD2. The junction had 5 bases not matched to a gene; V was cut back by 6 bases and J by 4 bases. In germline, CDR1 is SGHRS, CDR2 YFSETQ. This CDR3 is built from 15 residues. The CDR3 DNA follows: TGCGCCAGCACCGGACTAGCGGGGGGTTCAGAGACCCAGTACTTC. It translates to CASTGLAGGSETQYF.

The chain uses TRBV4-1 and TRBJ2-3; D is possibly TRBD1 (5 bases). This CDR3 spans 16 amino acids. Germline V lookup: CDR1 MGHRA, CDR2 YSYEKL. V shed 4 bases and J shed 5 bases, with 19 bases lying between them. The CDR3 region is CASSPQGWITIDTQYF. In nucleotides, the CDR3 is TGCGCCAGCAGCCCCCAGGGTTGGATTACGATAGATACGCAGTATTTT.

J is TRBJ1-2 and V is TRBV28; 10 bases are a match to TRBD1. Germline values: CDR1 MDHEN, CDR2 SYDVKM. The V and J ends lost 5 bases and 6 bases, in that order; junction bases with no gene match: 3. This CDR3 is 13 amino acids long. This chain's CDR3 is CASSDRGLDGYTF. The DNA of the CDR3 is TGTGCCAGCAGTGACAGGGGGCTGGATGGCTACACCTTC.

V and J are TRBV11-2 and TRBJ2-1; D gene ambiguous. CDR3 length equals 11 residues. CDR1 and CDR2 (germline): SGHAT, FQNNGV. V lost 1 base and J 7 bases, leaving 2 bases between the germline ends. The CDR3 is CASSLANEQFF. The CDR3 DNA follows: TGTGCCAGCAGCTTAGCAAATGAGCAGTTCTTC.

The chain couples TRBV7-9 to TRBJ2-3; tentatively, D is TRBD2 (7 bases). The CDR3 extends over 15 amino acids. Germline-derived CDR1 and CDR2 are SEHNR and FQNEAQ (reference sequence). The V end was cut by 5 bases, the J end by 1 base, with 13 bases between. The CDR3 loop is CASSRGGGGTDTQYF. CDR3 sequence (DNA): TGTGCCAGCAGCCGAGGGGGAGGGGGCACAGATACGCAGTATTTT.

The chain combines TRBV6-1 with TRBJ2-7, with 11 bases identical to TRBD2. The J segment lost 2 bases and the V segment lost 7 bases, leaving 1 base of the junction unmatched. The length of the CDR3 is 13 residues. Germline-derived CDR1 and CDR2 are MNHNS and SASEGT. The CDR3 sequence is CASKTSGAYEQYF. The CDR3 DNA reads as TGTGCCAGCAAGACTAGCGGGGCCTACGAGCAGTACTTC.

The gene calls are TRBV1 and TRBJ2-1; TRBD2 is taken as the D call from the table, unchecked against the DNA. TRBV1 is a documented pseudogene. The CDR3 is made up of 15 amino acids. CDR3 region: CTSSHIAGVENEQFF. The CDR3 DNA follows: TGCACCAGCAGCCACATAGCGGGAGTAGAAAATGAGCAGTTCTTC.

This CDR3 reads CASSQERRALNEQFF. The CDR3 nucleotides read TGTGCCAGCAGCCAAGAGAGGCGGGCCCTCAATGAGCAGTTCTTC. V is TRBV4-2 and J is TRBJ2-1, with D perhaps TRBD2 (5 bases). Germline lookup yields CDR1 LGHNA and CDR2 YNFKEQ. The CDR3 length is 15 residues. The V end lost 0 bases, the J end lost 6 bases, and 12 bases lay between the germline ends.

The CDR3: CASSLGTLNEKLFF. CDR3 sequence (DNA): TGTGCCAGCAGTTTGGGGACACTCAATGAAAAACTGTTTTTT. This chain uses TRBV28 with TRBJ1-4, with a possible D match to TRBD1 (6 bases). From germline, CDR1 is MDHEN and CDR2 SYDVKM. Trimming removed 3 bases from V and 5 bases from J, with 10 bases in between. This CDR3 has 14 amino acids.